This entry describes one T cell receptor (beta chain). The CDR3 spans 12 residues. The V gene's germline CDR1 is SGHNT and CDR2 YENEEA. V lost 4 bases and J 5 bases, leaving 8 bases between the germline ends. The data belong to a study of OX40 agonist ivuxolimab in advanced cancers. Study in general: From about 23 to 85 years was the age range, with a mean of about 54 years, and roughly 83% were male.

Produced via immunoSEQ multiplex PCR; TCRdb's table is partial and in-frame only. The data hold 15,000 to 20,000 clones, with around three quarters observed a single time. Here the sequenced sample was CD4+ or CD8+ T cells sorted from blood, taken in a trial of the OX40 agonist ivuxolimab. The source is an adult with an advanced solid tumor such as melanoma, head and neck, liver or kidney cancer. The chain links TRBV11-3 to TRBJ2-5; possible D gene TRBD2, 6 bases. The CDR3 coding sequence is TGTGCCAGCAGCTCGGAGGGGGAGACCCAGTACTTC. The encoded protein is CASSSEGETQYF. Drawing the rest from reference TRBV11-3 and TRBJ2-5, the complete variable domain is EAGVVQSPRYKIIEKKQPVAFWCNPISGHNTLYWYLQNLGQGPELLIRYENEEAVDDSQLPKDRFSAERLKGVDSTLKIQPAELGDSAVYLCASSSEGETQYFGPGTRLLVL.